Following are 8 T cell receptor beta chains from one sample sequenced in a study of identical twins. TCRdb itself ran the 5' RACE reads through MiXCR, one entry per CDR3 protein. The table has around 450,000 distinct CDR3 sequences, 14% seen once; the top ten hold around 0.52%. These sequences were also reported in another study, on yellow fever vaccine responses in identical twins.

Material: CD4+ T cells sorted from blood. Receptors were obtained from a woman younger than 30 in good health.

This clonotype appeared a few times. The V call is TRBV7-2, the J call TRBJ2-1; 11 bases align to TRBD2. The CDR3 extends over 16 amino acids. V shed 1 base, J shed 7 bases, and the junction held 6 bases outside the gene matches. Germline values: CDR1 SGHTA, CDR2 FQGNSA. The CDR3 bases are TGTGCCAGCAGCTTAGTGAAACGGACTAGCGGGAATGAGCAGTTCTTC. Translated, it gives CASSLVKRTSGNEQFF. The variable domain in full, with the rest retrieved from reference TRBV7-2 and TRBJ2-1, is GAGVSQSPSNKVTEKGKDVELRCDPISGHTALYWYRQSLGQGLEFLIYFQGNSAPDKSGLPSDRFSAERTGGSVSTLTIQRTQQEDSAVYLCASSLVKRTSGNEQFFGPGTRLTVL.

The chain recombines TRBV20-1 with TRBJ2-2; D not resolved. V was cut by 3 bases and J by 11 bases, with 1 base left in between. Germline-derived CDR1 and CDR2 are DFQATT and SNEGSKA (reference sequence). The CDR3 totals 8 residues. Written as DNA, the CDR3 is TGCAGTGCTAGTGAGCTGTTTTTT. Residues: CSASELFF.

This clonotype was recorded once. The CDR3 DNA reads as TGTGCCTGGAGCGACGCCTTTCCTGAGCAGTTCTTC. Its translation is CAWSDAFPEQFF. The V and J genes are TRBV30 and TRBJ2-1; no clear D. The CDR3 extends over 12 amino acids. Trimming removed 3 bases from V and 9 bases from J, with 12 bases in between. CDR1 is GTSNPN, CDR2 SVGIG, per germline (reference sequence). Variable domain in full (rest from reference TRBV30 and TRBJ2-1): SQTIHQWPATLVQPVGSPLSLECTVEGTSNPNLYWYRQAAGRGLQLLFYSVGIGQISSEVPQNLSASRPQDRQFILSSKKLLLSDSGFYLCAWSDAFPEQFFGPGTRLTVL.

This clonotype occurred many times. This chain connects TRBV29-1 to TRBJ2-1; 8 nucleotides line up with TRBD2. Trimming at V came to 4 bases and at J to 8 bases, leaving 7 bases not matched to a gene. This CDR3 is 13 amino acids long. Germline V gene data show CDR1 as SQVTM and CDR2 as ANQGSEA. For the CDR3, the DNA is TGCAGCGTTGTAACTAGCGGAGTGGATGAGCAGTTCTTC. Translated, it gives CSVVTSGVDEQFF.

This clonotype turned up a few times. The CDR3 protein is CASSVDGGARDEQFF. The CDR3 DNA reads as TGTGCCAGCAGCGTTGACGGGGGGGCTCGGGATGAGCAGTTCTTC. This chain joins TRBV9 and TRBJ2-1, with TRBD2 matching over 8 bases. The length of the CDR3 is 15 residues. Germline V gives CDR1 SGDLS, CDR2 YYNGEE. After removal of 2 bases from V and 8 bases from J, the junction contained 9 bases not matched to a gene.

This clonotype was found once. The chain employs TRBV6-1 and TRBJ2-2; 10 bases align to TRBD2. V trimming: 5 bases; J trimming: 0 bases; junction bases outside the gene matches: 6. There are 17 residues in the CDR3. Germline CDR1 MNHNS, CDR2 SASEGT. In DNA form, the CDR3 reads TGTGCCAGCAGTCTTAAAGCGGGGGGGGCGAACACCGGGGAGCTGTTTTTT. Translated, it gives CASSLKAGGANTGELFF.

This clonotype was counted ten times or more. The chain employs TRBV2 and TRBJ1-6, with D unresolved. The CDR3 has 15 amino acids. Germline V lookup: CDR1 SNHLY, CDR2 FYNNEI. The V end lost 0 bases, the J end lost 5 bases, and 8 bases lay between the germline ends. The DNA of the CDR3 is TGTGCCAGCAGTGAAGCTGGCAGGAATAATTCACCCCTCCACTTT. Translated, it gives CASSEAGRNNSPLHF.

This clonotype turned up a few times. The rearrangement joins TRBV28 to TRBJ2-2, with 9 bases identical to TRBD1. The V segment lost 7 bases and the J segment 3 bases; nucleotides outside the gene matches: 9. CDR3 length equals 16 residues. Germline values: CDR1 MDHEN, CDR2 SYDVKM. The CDR3 loop is CASKRLGQGHTGELFF. CDR3 DNA sequence: TGTGCCAGCAAACGACTGGGACAGGGTCACACCGGGGAGCTGTTTTTT.